The 16 T cell receptor beta chains presented below share a single source sample, sequenced in a study of patients and donors after allogeneic stem cell transplantation. TCRdb reanalysed the RT-PCR reads using MiXCR and keeps one entry per CDR3 protein. Of a few hundred thousand distinct CDR3 sequences in the sample, roughly an eighth were seen once. Sequencing was done on a sample of blood, either unsorted or a sorted T cell fraction (not recorded which). These receptors were taken from a human donor who was either an allogeneic HSCT recipient or a stem cell or donor lymphocyte infusion donor (not recorded which). It is not recorded whose cells these are; they may come from a transplant donor.

The chain is built from TRBV6-4 and TRBJ2-2; possibly TRBD2 for D (5 bases). In germline, CDR1 is MRHNA, CDR2 SNTAGT. Trimming removed 3 bases from V and 4 bases from J, with 9 bases in between. This CDR3 is 14 amino acids long. CDR3 DNA: TGTGCCAGCAGTGAGATTCTAGCCACCGGGGAGCTGTTTTTT. It yields the protein CASSEILATGELFF.

This clonotype was counted many times. V is TRBV5-1 and J is TRBJ2-7, with unresolved D. The V end was cut by 1 base, the J end by 1 base, with 6 bases between. CDR3 size: 13 residues. CDR1 is SGHRS, CDR2 YFSETQ, per germline. The DNA for the CDR3 is TGCGCCAGCAGCTTGACCTTGTCCTACGAGCAGTACTTC. Encoded protein: CASSLTLSYEQYF.

The sample holds a few counts of this clonotype. A junction end diverges from the germline sequence, so it may reflect a read error. The J gene is TRBJ1-2, the V gene TRBV7-7; perhaps TRBD1 as D (6 bases). The CDR3 extends over 18 amino acids. CDR1 and CDR2 (germline): SSHAT, FNYEAQ (reference sequence). The CDR3 region has the DNA TGTGCTAGCAGCTTAGTGTTGCCGGGGGCCGTTTCTAACTATGGCTACACCTTC. Encoded protein: CASSLVLPGAVSNYGYTF.

This chain uses TRBV11-2 with TRBJ1-4, with TRBD1 matching over 7 bases. From germline, CDR1 is SGHAT and CDR2 FQNNGV. This CDR3 is 15 amino acids long. J gave up 8 bases and V 5 bases, and 11 bases lay outside the gene matches. DNA of the CDR3: TGTGCCAGCAGCACCCCGACAGGGAGAGGCGAAAAACTGTTTTTT. It encodes CASSTPTGRGEKLFF.

This clonotype was found many times. The V call is TRBV28, the J call TRBJ1-5; 10 bases are a match to TRBD1. In germline, CDR1 is MDHEN, CDR2 SYDVKM. J was trimmed by 3 bases and V by 6 bases; bases with no gene match: 2. CDR3 length equals 14 residues. CDR3 sequence: CASRTGGFNQPQHF. CDR3 in DNA: TGTGCCAGCAGGACAGGGGGCTTCAATCAGCCCCAGCATTTT.

The chain employs TRBV20-1 and TRBJ2-7, with 8 positions matching TRBD1. Germline CDR1 DFQATT, CDR2 SNEGSKA (reference sequence). The CDR3 has 15 residues. After removal of 6 bases from V and 5 bases from J, the junction contained 15 bases not matched to a gene. The CDR3 nucleotides read TGCAGTGCGAGCGCGGCCGGGACAGGAGTTAACGAGCAGTACTTC. Protein: CSASAAGTGVNEQYF.

This clonotype was observed a few times. The chain links TRBV12-3 or TRBV12-4 to TRBJ2-1; D is possibly TRBD1 or TRBD2 (5 bases each). V lost 6 bases and J 9 bases, leaving 18 bases between the germline ends. The CDR3 spans 14 residues. The CDR3 reads CASRGSGRAGEQFF. The CDR3 DNA reads TGTGCCAGCAGGGGAAGCGGCAGGGCTGGTGAGCAGTTCTTC.

J is TRBJ1-2 and V is TRBV7-2; 7 nucleotides agree with TRBD1. Germline V gene lookup returns CDR1 SGHTA and CDR2 FQGNSA. There are 14 residues in the CDR3. V lost 5 bases and J lost 8; bases outside the gene matches: 11. The CDR3, as DNA: TGTGCCAGCAGCCCCACGACAGGGTCTGGCGGCTACACCTTC. Its translation is CASSPTTGSGGYTF.

The rearrangement uses TRBV12-3 or TRBV12-4 and TRBJ1-1; D might be TRBD1 (5 bases). The CDR3 has 14 amino acids. The germline V and J ends were trimmed by 6 bases and 1 base, with 12 bases remaining between them. The CDR3 bases are TGTGCCAGCAGGACGGGACTCCGGAACACTGAAGCTTTCTTT. Its translation: CASRTGLRNTEAFF.

The CDR3 sequence is CASSIGRRTEAFF. DNA of the CDR3: TGTGCCAGTAGTATAGGGCGGAGGACGGAAGCTTTCTTT. V and J are TRBV19 and TRBJ1-1, with D hard to call. The ends were cut back, 1 base at V and 8 bases at J, with 11 bases in the middle. Germline V CDR1 and CDR2: LNHDA, SQIVND (reference sequence). CDR3 length: 13 residues.

This clonotype was counted only a few times. The V gene is TRBV13, the J gene TRBJ2-1, with 11 bases aligning to TRBD2. CDR1 and CDR2 (germline): PRHDT, FYEKMQ (reference sequence). V was pared by 4 bases and J by 13 bases, with 15 bases of the junction left unmatched. CDR3 length equals 16 residues. The CDR3 reads CASSSVAGGKEGPQFF. In DNA, the CDR3 is TGTGCCAGCAGCTCCGTAGCGGGGGGGAAAGAGGGCCCACAGTTCTTC.

The chain combines TRBV20-1 with TRBJ2-5, with no clear D. Trimming removed 3 bases from V and 7 bases from J, with 18 bases in between. In germline, CDR1 is DFQATT, CDR2 SNEGSKA (reference sequence). The CDR3 sequence is 14 residues long. The CDR3 coding sequence is TGCAGTGCTAGGGTCTCTTATGACCCGGGGACCCAGTACTTC. Translating it yields CSARVSYDPGTQYF.

This clonotype was observed a handful of times. The chain joins TRBV20-1 to TRBJ2-3; TRBD1 aligns across 7 bases. This CDR3 comprises 16 residues. CDR1 and CDR2 (germline): DFQATT, SNEGSKA (reference sequence). Unmatched junction bases numbered 9, after V lost 3 bases and J lost 0 bases. Here the CDR3 DNA reads TGCAGTGCTAGCCTAAACACAGGGGAAAGCACAGATACGCAGTATTTT. This codes for CSASLNTGESTDTQYF.

This clonotype showed up many times. CDR3 sequence reads: CASSLESRETQYF. The CDR3 DNA follows: TGTGCCAGCAGCTTGGAGAGCCGAGAGACCCAGTACTTC. This rearrangement joins TRBV5-4 to TRBJ2-5; D gene uncertain. Between the trimmed V and J ends, which lost 0 bases and 4 bases, there was a span of 7 bases. The CDR3 totals 13 residues. Germline CDR1 reads SGHNT; CDR2 reads YYREEE (reference sequence).

This clonotype came up many times. The V and J genes are TRBV3-1 and TRBJ2-5, with D possibly matching TRBD1 (6 bases). Germline values: CDR1 LGHDT, CDR2 YNNKEL (reference sequence). The CDR3 spans 16 residues. V shed 3 bases and J shed 3 bases, with 17 bases lying between them. CDR3 in amino acids: CASSHTLGNREETQYF. The CDR3 DNA reads as TGTGCCAGCAGCCACACGCTGGGTAACAGGGAAGAGACCCAGTACTTC.

This clonotype has more than one count but fewer than ten. The chain couples TRBV4-3 to TRBJ1-5; D remains unclear. This CDR3 spans 15 amino acids. V was shortened by 1 base and J by 4 bases, with 11 bases between the two germline ends. The germline gives CDR1 LGHNA, CDR2 YSLEER. The CDR3 DNA follows: TGCGCCAGCAGCCAAGCGGCGGAGGGAAATCAGCCCCAGCATTTT. Translating gives CASSQAAEGNQPQHF.